Described below is a single T cell receptor beta chain sequence and its context. Treatment given: approximately 18 received Ad26.COV2.S at low or high dose, single or two shots; a few received placebo; per-sample allocation not given. The samples were gathered on day 63 after the first injection of vaccine or placebo. These data originate in a study of Ad26.COV2.S vaccination and SARS-CoV-2 variants. Clones were sequenced by immunoSEQ multiplex PCR, and TCRdb holds only the in-frame ones, with some missing. The profile shows some 520,000 clones, around 88% of them singletons. Germline V gene sequence: CDR1 MNHEY, CDR2 SVGEGT. The CDR3 extends over 14 amino acids. V lost 6 bases and J lost 2, with 13 bases in between.

The TCR comes from a person between 18 and 59 years old who received the Ad26.COV2.S COVID-19 vaccine or a placebo. Source: peripheral blood, taken in a trial of Ad26.COV2.S vaccine versus placebo. The rearrangement joins TRBV6-2 or TRBV6-3 to TRBJ1-1; D unclear. The CDR3 sequence: CASSDLSGNTEAFF. CDR3 nucleotides: TGTGCCAGCAGCGACCTGTCGGGAAACACTGAAGCTTTCTTT.